This TCR beta chain is drawn from a study of blood T cells in healthy people across ages. Germline V gives CDR1 MGHDK, CDR2 SYGVNS. Trimming cost V 4 bases and J 0 bases, with 15 bases left between them. The CDR3 extends over 17 amino acids. They isolated at least 6 million PBMCs from each sample. The table lists this clonotype with a few counts. Using a J-beta primer mix together with a sample-barcoded 5' primer, a second PCR was run for about 6 to 11 cycles. Tags on each cDNA molecule came from a template-switch adaptor with 12 random nucleotides. TCRdb re-called the 5' RACE reads through MiXCR, storing one row per CDR3 protein. This sample carries about 1.5 million distinct CDR3 sequences, roughly two fifths of them seen once, and the ten largest clones take around 4%.

The sequenced material came from blood. The TCR was taken from a woman between 18 and 29 years old in good health. V is TRBV25-1 and J is TRBJ1-4; D is uncertain. This CDR3 is CASSAPYPVATNEKLFF. The CDR3 region has the DNA TGTGCCAGCAGTGCCCCGTATCCTGTTGCAACTAATGAAAAACTGTTTTTT.